These T cell receptor beta chains were read from a single sample in a study of blood T cell repertoires in COVID-19. Sequenced by immunoSEQ multiplex PCR; TCRdb stores in-frame clones only, minus some. Of roughly 200,000 clones in the sample, about 82% were seen once. Sequencing input: PBMCs or T cells enriched from blood (not recorded which). The receptors were gathered from a man between 40 and 49 years old with acute COVID-19. Both conserved end residues are part of each CDR3. Each record gives: D gene, V gene, J gene, clone size, CDR3 DNA, CDR3 protein. A D gene is named only where the DNA matches it firmly. Clone sizes are given selectively: once, few, many, or a class where the clone is expanded.

TRBD2,TRBV28,TRBJ2-2,once,TGTGCCAGCAAGCCTAGCGGGAGAAAACGGCCCAGCGGGGAGCTGTTTTTT,CASKPSGRKRPSGELFF
NA,TRBV18,TRBJ1-1,NA,TGTGCCAGCTCACCACGTCCATCCGAAGCTTTCTTT,CASSPRPSEAFF
NA,TRBV14,TRBJ2-3,NA,TGTGCCAGCAGCCAAGGGAGCGGCGGCCGTCGGTATTTT,CASSQGSGGRRYF
NA,TRBV2,TRBJ2-6,NA,TGTGCCAGCAGGGGCAGCAGCTCTGGGGCCAACGTCCTGACTTTC,CASRGSSSGANVLTF
NA,TRBV11-2,TRBJ2-1,NA,TGTGCCAGCAGCTTACGTCGGGAGAGCTACAATGAGCAGTTCTTC,CASSLRRESYNEQFF
TRBD2,TRBV10-3,TRBJ2-2,NA,TGTGCCATCAGTGAGTCAAGTCTACTAGCGGGACGAACCGGGGAGCTGTTTTTT,CAISESSLLAGRTGELFF
NA,TRBV7-9,TRBJ2-7,NA,TGTGCCAGCAGCCCAGGCGGGGTTATTGGGCAGTACTTC,CASSPGGVIGQYF
TRBD2,TRBV7-9,TRBJ2-1,NA,TGTGCCAGCAGCTATACTAGCGGGATCCTACCTCCTACAATCTGGTTCTTC,CASSYTSGILPPTIWFF
NA,TRBV11-2,TRBJ2-7,NA,TGTGCCAGCACCTCCCCAATTGGACAAGCCTACGAGCAGTACTTC,CASTSPIGQAYEQYF
NA,TRBV5-6,TRBJ1-3,NA,TGTGCCAGCAGCAATCTCGGGAACTCTGGAAACACCATATATTTT,CASSNLGNSGNTIYF
TRBD1,TRBV6-5,TRBJ1-1,NA,TGTGCCAGCAGTCGAGACAGGGGGCTGGTAGCTTTCTTT,CASSRDRGLVAFF
TRBD1,TRBV7-9,TRBJ1-1,NA,TGTGCCAGCAGCCAGACAGGGGGCGGCACTGAAGCTTTCTTT,CASSQTGGGTEAFF
TRBD2,TRBV19,TRBJ2-3,NA,TGTGCCAGTAGTGAGTATAGCGGGAGATTGGTAGGTGGCACAGATACGCAGTATTTT,CASSEYSGRLVGGTDTQYF
NA,TRBV6-5,TRBJ1-1,NA,TGTGCCAGCAGGGGGGACAACTGGGGAGCTTTCTTT,CASRGDNWGAFF
NA,TRBV19,TRBJ2-2,NA,TGTGCCAGTAGTTACCCTAGTGGCGCGGGGACCGGGGAGCTGTTTTTT,CASSYPSGAGTGELFF
TRBD2,TRBV4-2,TRBJ2-6,NA,TGTGCCAGCAGCTTCGGGGGGACCGGGGCCAACGTCCTGACTTTC,CASSFGGTGANVLTF
NA,TRBV9,TRBJ2-7,NA,TGTGCCAGCAGCGCCTTGACAGGCACCTACGAGCAGTACTTC,CASSALTGTYEQYF
TRBD2,TRBV11-2,TRBJ2-1,NA,TGTGCCAGCACCCTTTCTAGCGGGACTTACAATGAGCAGTTCTTC,CASTLSSGTYNEQFF
TRBD1,TRBV28,TRBJ1-2,NA,TGTGCCAGCAGTTCGGCACGGACAGGGACCCTCTATGGCTACACCTTC,CASSSARTGTLYGYTF
TRBD1,TRBV18,TRBJ2-7,NA,TGTGCCAGCTCAGACAGGGCCTACGAGCAGTACTTC,CASSDRAYEQYF
NA,TRBV10-1,TRBJ1-5,NA,TGCGCCAGCAGTGAGTATCCAAATCAGCCCCAGCATTTT,CASSEYPNQPQHF
NA,TRBV9,TRBJ1-1,NA,TGTGCCAGCGAGCCCGGAGTACCGGGGACTGAAGCTTTCTTT,CASEPGVPGTEAFF
NA,TRBV2,TRBJ1-1,NA,TGTGCCAGCCTAAGTGAGGGGAACACTGAAGCTTTCTTT,CASLSEGNTEAFF
NA,TRBV6-5,TRBJ2-1,NA,TGTGCCAGCAGTTACATAAAATACAATGAGCAGTTCTTC,CASSYIKYNEQFF
NA,TRBV5-1,TRBJ2-7,NA,TGCGCCAGCAGCTTCGGGGGAGCCGGGGACGAGCAGTACTTC,CASSFGGAGDEQYF
NA,TRBV28,TRBJ2-7,once,TGTGCCAGCAGTTTTCCCGAGAGCGGCTACGAGCAGTACTTC,CASSFPESGYEQYF
TRBD1,TRBV2,TRBJ1-1,NA,TGTGCCAGCCGCGAGACAGGGGAGGGAACTGAAGCTTTCTTT,CASRETGEGTEAFF
NA,TRBV29-1,TRBJ2-1,NA,TGCAGCGCTGGGGGCGGGGGCCTGAATGAGCAGTTCTTC,CSAGGGGLNEQFF
TRBD1,TRBV6-6,TRBJ2-7,NA,TGTGCCAGCAAGGGGACAGGCGAGCAGTACTTC,CASKGTGEQYF
NA,TRBV9,TRBJ2-7,NA,TGTGCCAGCAGCGTAGAAGGGGTACCCTACGAGCAGTACTTC,CASSVEGVPYEQYF
TRBD1,TRBV7-3,TRBJ2-5,NA,TGTGCCAGCAGCTCTTTAACAGGGGGAGAGACCCAGTACTTC,CASSSLTGGETQYF
NA,TRBV2,TRBJ1-2,NA,TGTGCCAGCTGCCTCGATACTAGGCCTAATGGCTACACCTTC,CASCLDTRPNGYTF
NA,TRBV28,TRBJ1-3,NA,TGTGCCAGCAGGACTACAGGGTATGGAAACACCATATATTTT,CASRTTGYGNTIYF
TRBD1,TRBV2,TRBJ1-6,NA,TGTGCCAGCGGCGGACAGGGGCCAGGGAATAATTCACCCCTCCACTTT,CASGGQGPGNNSPLHF
NA,TRBV30,TRBJ1-2,NA,TGTGCCTGGGGAGGGGCGGGCTACACCTTC,CAWGGAGYTF
TRBD1,TRBV6-5,TRBJ2-2,few,TGTGCCAGCAGCAGGGACAGACGGACCGGGGAGCTGTTTTTT,CASSRDRRTGELFF
TRBD2,TRBV19,TRBJ2-1,NA,TGTGCCTCAAATCCGGGACTAGCGGGAGTAAGCGGGCGGAATGAGCAGTTCTTC,CASNPGLAGVSGRNEQFF
NA,TRBV28,TRBJ1-2,NA,TGTGCCAGCAGCTATAACGACAGGAACTATGGCTACACCTTC,CASSYNDRNYGYTF
TRBD1,TRBV9,TRBJ1-4,once,TGTGCCAGCAGCCAGAACCAGGGGGGTGAAAAACTGTTTTTT,CASSQNQGGEKLFF
NA,TRBV27,TRBJ2-7,NA,TGTGCCAGCAGCTTGGCGACAGGAAATGACTACGAGCAGTACTTC,CASSLATGNDYEQYF
NA,TRBV20-1,TRBJ2-7,NA,TGCAGTGCTGCCCACAACTACGAGCAGTACTTC,CSAAHNYEQYF
NA,TRBV3-1/TRBV3-2,TRBJ2-3,NA,TGTGCCAGCAGCCCCTGGGGAGGACGTGAAGATACGCAGTATTTT,CASSPWGGREDTQYF
NA,TRBV28,TRBJ2-7,NA,TGTGCCAGCAGTGGTCGAGCGGCTACAAGGGAGCAGTACTTC,CASSGRAATREQYF
TRBD1,TRBV4-2,TRBJ1-2,NA,TGTGCCAGCAGCCAAGATATAGGAGACAGGGGAAATGGCTACACCTTC,CASSQDIGDRGNGYTF
NA,TRBV5-1,TRBJ2-3,NA,TGCGCCAGCAGCTTGGTTGGCAGCACAGATACGCAGTATTTT,CASSLVGSTDTQYF
NA,TRBV6-5,TRBJ2-7,NA,TGTGCCAGCACAGGGAATTACGAGCAGTACTTC,CASTGNYEQYF
NA,TRBV19,TRBJ2-5,NA,TGTGCCAGTAGTACCCCCTTCGGGGTTGGAGAGACCCAGTACTTC,CASSTPFGVGETQYF
TRBD1,TRBV29-1,TRBJ2-7,NA,TGCAGCGTCTGGACAGGTTTGTCTTACGAGCAGTACTTC,CSVWTGLSYEQYF
TRBD1,TRBV27,TRBJ2-7,few,TGTGCCAGCAGTCTAAAGGGGGCTCGTCCCTACGAGCAGTACTTC,CASSLKGARPYEQYF
TRBD1,TRBV9,TRBJ2-4,NA,TGTGCCAGCAGCGTAGGCTTAACAGGGGGCAGAAACATTCAGTACTTC,CASSVGLTGGRNIQYF
TRBD2,TRBV5-1,TRBJ2-1,once,TGCGCCAGCAGCTTCCCGGGACTATCCGACAATGAGCAGTTCTTC,CASSFPGLSDNEQFF
TRBD2,TRBV7-3,TRBJ2-2,NA,TGTGCCAGCAGCTTAGATAGCGGGACGTACAACGGGGAGCTGTTTTTT,CASSLDSGTYNGELFF